Each of the 21 T cell receptor beta chains below was sequenced from the same sample in a study of CD8 T cells in ankylosing spondylitis. Each CDR3 protein is one row after TCRdb ran MiXCR on the 5' RACE reads. The sample yields 250,000 or so distinct CDR3 sequences, 18% seen once. Sequenced material: blood, either unsorted or a sorted T cell fraction (not recorded which). The receptor set was obtained from a male donor with ankylosing spondylitis or in good health (not recorded which).

V is TRBV11-2 and J is TRBJ2-7; 7 bases fit TRBD2. Trimming removed 3 bases from V and 4 bases from J; junction bases left unmatched: 6. The CDR3 is made up of 14 amino acids. The germline CDR1 and CDR2 sequences are SGHAT and FQNNGV. CDR3 amino acids: CASSLGGSFYEQYF. Written as DNA, the CDR3 is TGTGCCAGCAGCTTGGGCGGGAGCTTTTACGAGCAGTACTTC.

This clonotype was counted ten times or more. This chain joins TRBV7-9 and TRBJ2-5; maybe TRBD1 (6 bases). The CDR3 contains 13 residues. V gave up 6 bases and J gave up 1 base, with 9 bases separating them. Germline CDR1 is SEHNR and CDR2 is FQNEAQ (reference sequence). The CDR3 DNA reads as TGTGCCAGCAGAGGGGGATTCCAAGAGACCCAGTACTTC. Encoded protein: CASRGGFQETQYF.

The genes are TRBV9 and TRBJ2-3; TRBD2 matches 7 bases. After removal of 3 bases from V and 0 bases from J, the junction contained 13 bases not matched to a gene. Germline V gene lookup returns CDR1 SGDLS and CDR2 YYNGEE. The CDR3 is made up of 18 amino acids. The CDR3 loop reads CASSARPLTSRSTDTQYF. CDR3 sequence (DNA): TGTGCCAGCAGCGCCCGCCCCCTGACTAGCAGAAGCACAGATACGCAGTATTTT.

This clonotype has more than one count but fewer than ten. The rearrangement links TRBV7-2 to TRBJ2-1; the D gene is possibly TRBD1 (7 bases). Per the germline V gene, CDR1 is SGHTA and CDR2 is FQGNSA. Trimming removed 11 bases at V and 4 bases at J, with 21 bases between. The CDR3 spans 15 residues. CDR3 region: CASRGEALDYNEQFF. CDR3 nucleotide sequence: TGTGCCTCCAGGGGGGAGGCCTTGGATTACAATGAGCAGTTCTTC.

The chain links TRBV6-2 or TRBV6-3 to TRBJ2-7; D uncertain. This CDR3 region has 14 residues. Germline-derived CDR1 and CDR2 are MNHEY and SVGEGT. V was trimmed by 7 bases and J by 4 bases, leaving 17 bases between them. The CDR3 protein is CASTPFSSAYEQYF. The CDR3 DNA reads TGTGCCAGCACCCCGTTTTCCAGCGCGTACGAGCAGTACTTC.

V gene TRBV29-1 combines with J gene TRBJ1-1; D not resolved. From germline, CDR1 is SQVTM and CDR2 ANQGSEA. V lost 3 bases, J lost 2 bases, and 4 bases lay in between. The CDR3 totals 11 residues. The CDR3 DNA follows: TGCAGCGTTGACGTTAACACTGAAGCTTTCTTT. This translates into CSVDVNTEAFF.

This clonotype was detected ten times or more. The DNA for the CDR3 is TGTGCCAGCAGCCCCGGCGCGGACACCATATATTTT. Its translation: CASSPGADTIYF. V usage is TRBV7-6 and J usage is TRBJ1-3; D gene unclear. Germline V gives CDR1 SGHVS, CDR2 FNYEAQ. Trimming removed 5 bases at V and 8 bases at J, with 10 bases between. The CDR3 runs 12 residues.

This clonotype came up a few times. The chain couples TRBV20-1 to TRBJ2-1; 13 positions match TRBD2. CDR3 length equals 20 residues. V lost 0 bases, J lost 12 bases, and 23 bases stayed unmatched. The germline V gene has CDR1 DFQATT and CDR2 SNEGSKA (reference sequence). CDR3 coding DNA: TGCAGTGCTAGAGATCCGGGACTAGCGGGACAAGAATACCAACCCCTATCGCAGTTCTTC. It is translated as CSARDPGLAGQEYQPLSQFF.

This clonotype was counted a few times. V and J are TRBV6-1 and TRBJ2-2; 7 positions match TRBD1. Per germline, CDR1 MNHNS and CDR2 SASEGT. The CDR3 is 14 amino acids. V gave up 9 bases and J gave up 5 bases; unmatched junction bases: 9. As DNA, the CDR3 is TGTGCCAGTTCCGGGACAGAGGCTACCGGGGAGCTGTTTTTT. Encoded protein: CASSGTEATGELFF.

This clonotype was seen repeatedly, ten times or more. This rearrangement joins TRBV5-1 to TRBJ2-7, with a possible D match to TRBD2 (6 bases). This CDR3 has 18 residues. Germline V gene sequence: CDR1 SGHRS, CDR2 YFSETQ. Trimming left V 0 bases short and J 4 bases short, with 23 bases between. CDR3 residues: CASSLAVGSPGEGYEQYF. In DNA form, the CDR3 reads TGCGCCAGCAGCTTGGCCGTTGGCTCGCCGGGAGAAGGTTACGAGCAGTACTTC.

This clonotype was counted between two and nine times. This chain links TRBV6-2 or TRBV6-3 with TRBJ2-3, with TRBD1 as a possible D gene (6 bases). The CDR3 spans 15 residues. Trimming pared 5 bases from V and 6 bases from J, leaving 18 bases between. Germline loops: CDR1 MNHEY, CDR2 SVGEGT. CDR3 sequence reads: CASSRQGNPGDTQYF. CDR3 DNA sequence: TGTGCCAGCAGTCGTCAGGGGAACCCAGGGGATACGCAGTATTTT.

In its sample, this clonotype was seen many times. The chain couples TRBV20-1 to TRBJ2-1, with D possibly called TRBD1 or TRBD2 (5 bases each). This CDR3 spans 16 amino acids. The V gene lost 6 bases and the J gene lost 5 bases, with 23 bases spanning the gap. The germline V gene has CDR1 DFQATT and CDR2 SNEGSKA (reference sequence). Here the CDR3 DNA reads TGCAGTGCCGTCGTGGGGGAGTCAATTGGGAACAATGAGCAGTTCTTC. Translating gives CSAVVGESIGNNEQFF.

This clonotype appeared many times. J is TRBJ2-2 and V is TRBV4-3; D gene unclear. The CDR3 spans 13 residues. The V gene's germline CDR1 is LGHNA and CDR2 YSLEER. Trimming removed 3 bases from V and 4 bases from J, with 6 bases in between. The chain's CDR3 is CASSQGTTGELFF. DNA for the CDR3: TGCGCCAGCAGCCAGGGTACCACCGGGGAGCTGTTTTTT.

This clonotype was seen repeatedly, ten times or more. This CDR3 reads CSVYPPESAEGTQYF. The CDR3 nucleotides are TGCAGCGTTTATCCCCCTGAGTCTGCCGAAGGGACCCAGTACTTC. The genes are TRBV29-1 and TRBJ2-5; D is ambiguous. This CDR3 contains 15 residues. In germline, CDR1 is SQVTM, CDR2 ANQGSEA. V was cut by 5 bases and J by 7 bases, with 23 bases left in between.

V and J are TRBV7-2 and TRBJ2-7; 9 bases align to TRBD2. Germline V lookup: CDR1 SGHTA, CDR2 FQGNSA. The V and J ends lost 2 bases and 4 bases, in that order; junction bases with no gene match: 12. This CDR3 comprises 17 residues. CDR3 sequence reads: CASSLTLPSSGIYEQYF. The DNA of the CDR3 is TGTGCCAGCAGCTTAACGCTCCCGTCTAGCGGGATATACGAGCAGTACTTC.

This clonotype was recorded a few times. This chain joins TRBV12-3 or TRBV12-4 and TRBJ2-2, with D unresolved. CDR3 length: 12 amino acids. V was pared by 6 bases and J by 3 bases, with 5 bases between. In DNA, the CDR3 is TGTGCCAGCAGGCCATACACCGGGGAGCTGTTTTTT. Translation: CASRPYTGELFF.

Concerning this clonotype itself: Compared with germline, one end of the junction differs, possibly owing to a read error. The rearrangement links TRBV27 to TRBJ2-2; D possibly corresponds to TRBD2 (5 bases). The CDR3 sequence is 13 residues long. Germline V gene lookup returns CDR1 MNHEY and CDR2 SMNVEV (reference sequence). This CDR3 reads CASSISGAGELFF. The CDR3 DNA is TGTGCCAGCAGTATATCCGGGGCCGGGGAGCTGTTTTTT.

This chain joins TRBV13 and TRBJ2-7; 10 bases are shared with TRBD2. The CDR3 length is 16 residues. V was clipped by 1 base and J by 2 bases; unmatched bases: 5. The V gene's germline CDR1 is PRHDT and CDR2 FYEKMQ (reference sequence). CDR3 DNA: TGTGCCAGCAGCTTAGCCTCTAGCGGGAGTACCTACGAGCAGTACTTC. As protein: CASSLASSGSTYEQYF.

This clonotype was counted only a few times. The rearrangement joins TRBV12-3 or TRBV12-4 to TRBJ2-5; TRBD1 might be the D (6 bases). Trimming cost V 6 bases and J 0 bases, with 17 bases left between them. CDR3 length equals 16 residues. CDR3 sequence reads: CASSSLDREHQETQYF. The CDR3 nucleotides read TGTGCCAGCAGCTCCCTGGACAGAGAACACCAAGAGACCCAGTACTTC.

This clonotype was seen only a few times. The gene calls are TRBV3-1 and TRBJ2-1; D remains ambiguous. Germline loops: CDR1 LGHDT, CDR2 YNNKEL (reference sequence). V was clipped by 4 bases and J by 8 bases, with 9 bases between them. CDR3 length: 12 amino acids. The CDR3 is CASSPIGDEQFF. The CDR3 DNA is TGTGCCAGCAGCCCAATTGGGGATGAGCAGTTCTTC.

J is TRBJ2-7 and V is TRBV10-3; 10 bases are shared with TRBD1. This CDR3 contains 13 residues. Germline-derived CDR1 and CDR2 are ENHRY and SYGVKD. The J segment lost 7 bases and the V segment lost 2 bases, leaving 2 bases of the junction unmatched. The CDR3 DNA is TGTGCCATCAGTGAGGACAGGGGGCGTGAGCAGTACTTC. This codes for CAISEDRGREQYF.